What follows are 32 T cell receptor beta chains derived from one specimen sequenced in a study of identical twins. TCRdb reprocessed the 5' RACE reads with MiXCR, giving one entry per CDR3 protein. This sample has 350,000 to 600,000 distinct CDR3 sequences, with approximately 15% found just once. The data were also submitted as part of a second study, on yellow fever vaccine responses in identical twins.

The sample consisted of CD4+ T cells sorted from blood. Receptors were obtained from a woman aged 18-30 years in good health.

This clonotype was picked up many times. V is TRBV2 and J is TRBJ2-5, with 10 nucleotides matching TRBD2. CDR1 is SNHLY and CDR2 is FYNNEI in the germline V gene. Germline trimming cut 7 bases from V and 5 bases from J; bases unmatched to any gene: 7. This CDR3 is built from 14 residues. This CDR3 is CASKLLAGVETQYF. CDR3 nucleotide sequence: TGTGCCAGCAAGCTCCTAGCGGGAGTGGAGACCCAGTACTTC.

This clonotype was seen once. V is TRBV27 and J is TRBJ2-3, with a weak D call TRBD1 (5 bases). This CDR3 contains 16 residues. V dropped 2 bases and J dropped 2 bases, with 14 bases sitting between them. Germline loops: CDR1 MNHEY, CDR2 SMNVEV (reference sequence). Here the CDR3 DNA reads TGTGCCAGCAGTTTAGTCAAGGGGCCATCCACAGATACGCAGTATTTT. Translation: CASSLVKGPSTDTQYF.

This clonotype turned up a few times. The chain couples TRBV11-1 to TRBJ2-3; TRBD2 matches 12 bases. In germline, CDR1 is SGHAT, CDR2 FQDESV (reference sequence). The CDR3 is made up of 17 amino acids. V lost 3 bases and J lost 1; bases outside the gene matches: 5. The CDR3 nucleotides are TGTGCCAGCAGCTTTTGGACTAGCGGGATAGGCACAGATACGCAGTATTTT. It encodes CASSFWTSGIGTDTQYF.

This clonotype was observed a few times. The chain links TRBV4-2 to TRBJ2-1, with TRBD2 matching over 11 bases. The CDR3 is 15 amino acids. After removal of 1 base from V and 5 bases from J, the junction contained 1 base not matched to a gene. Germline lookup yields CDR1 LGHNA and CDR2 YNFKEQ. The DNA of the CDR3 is TGTGCCAGCAGCCAAGGTAGCGGGGGGGACAATGAGCAGTTCTTC. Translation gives CASSQGSGGDNEQFF.

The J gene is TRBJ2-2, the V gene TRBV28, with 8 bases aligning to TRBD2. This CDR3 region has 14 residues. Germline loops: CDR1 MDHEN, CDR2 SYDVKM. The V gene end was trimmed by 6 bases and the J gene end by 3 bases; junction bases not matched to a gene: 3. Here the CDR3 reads CASRSGGYTGELFF. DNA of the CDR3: TGTGCCAGCAGATCGGGAGGGTACACCGGGGAGCTGTTTTTT.

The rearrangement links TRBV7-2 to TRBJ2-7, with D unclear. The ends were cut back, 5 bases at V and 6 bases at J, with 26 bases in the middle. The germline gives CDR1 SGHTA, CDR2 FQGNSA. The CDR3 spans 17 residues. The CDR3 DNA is TGTGCCAGCAGCAACTTTCGTATCATAGGTGGGGAAAGCGAGCAGTACTTC. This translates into CASSNFRIIGGESEQYF.

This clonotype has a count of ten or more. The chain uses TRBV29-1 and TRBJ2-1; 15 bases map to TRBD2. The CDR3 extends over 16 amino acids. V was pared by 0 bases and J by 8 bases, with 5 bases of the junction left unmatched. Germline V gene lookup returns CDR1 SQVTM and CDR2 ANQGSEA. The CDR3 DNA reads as TGCAGCGTTGAAGATGGACTAGCGGGAGGGCCCCATGAGCAGTTCTTC. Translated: CSVEDGLAGGPHEQFF.

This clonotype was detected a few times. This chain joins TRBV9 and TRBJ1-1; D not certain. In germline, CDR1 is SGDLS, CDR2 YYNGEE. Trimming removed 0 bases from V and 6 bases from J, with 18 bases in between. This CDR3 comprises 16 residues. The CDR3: CASSVAMDRAVAEAFF. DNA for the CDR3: TGTGCCAGCAGCGTAGCCATGGACCGTGCGGTGGCTGAAGCTTTCTTT.

This CDR3 reads CASSLDLPGKRTEQFF. CDR3 sequence (DNA): TGTGCCAGCAGCTTAGATCTTCCAGGGAAGAGGACTGAGCAGTTCTTC. The chain recombines TRBV11-2 with TRBJ2-1; D is possibly TRBD1 (5 bases). This CDR3 comprises 16 residues. Trimming pared 0 bases from V and 9 bases from J, leaving 18 bases between. From germline, CDR1 is SGHAT and CDR2 FQNNGV.

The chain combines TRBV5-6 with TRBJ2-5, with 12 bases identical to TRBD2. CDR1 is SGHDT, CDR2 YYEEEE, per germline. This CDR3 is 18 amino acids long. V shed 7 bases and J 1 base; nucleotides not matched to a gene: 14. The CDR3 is CASGPGLAGTTPQETQYF. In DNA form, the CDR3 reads TGTGCCAGCGGCCCCGGACTAGCGGGAACTACTCCCCAAGAGACCCAGTACTTC.

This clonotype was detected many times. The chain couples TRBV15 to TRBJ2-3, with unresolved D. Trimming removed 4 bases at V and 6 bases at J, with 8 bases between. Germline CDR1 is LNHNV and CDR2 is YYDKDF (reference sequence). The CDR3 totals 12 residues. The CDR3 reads CATSNLEDTQYF. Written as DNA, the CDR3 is TGTGCCACCAGCAACTTGGAGGATACGCAGTATTTT.

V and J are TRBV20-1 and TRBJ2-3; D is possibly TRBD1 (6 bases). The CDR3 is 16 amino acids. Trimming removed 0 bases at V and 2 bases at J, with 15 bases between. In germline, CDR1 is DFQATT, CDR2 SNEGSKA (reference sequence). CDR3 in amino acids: CSARDRTASLTDTQYF. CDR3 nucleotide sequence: TGCAGTGCTAGAGACAGGACAGCCAGCCTCACAGATACGCAGTATTTT.

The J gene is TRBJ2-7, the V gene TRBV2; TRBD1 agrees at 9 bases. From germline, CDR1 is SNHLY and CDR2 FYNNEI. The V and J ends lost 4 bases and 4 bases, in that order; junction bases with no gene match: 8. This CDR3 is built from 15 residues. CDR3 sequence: CASSASGQGTYEQYF. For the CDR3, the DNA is TGTGCCAGCAGTGCCTCCGGACAGGGGACATACGAGCAGTACTTC.

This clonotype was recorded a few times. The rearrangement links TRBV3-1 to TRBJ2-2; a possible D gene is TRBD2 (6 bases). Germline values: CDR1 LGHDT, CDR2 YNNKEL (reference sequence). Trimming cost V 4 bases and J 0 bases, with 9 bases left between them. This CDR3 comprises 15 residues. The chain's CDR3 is CASSRDSPNTGELFF. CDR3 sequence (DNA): TGTGCCAGCAGCCGGGACTCCCCGAACACCGGGGAGCTGTTTTTT.

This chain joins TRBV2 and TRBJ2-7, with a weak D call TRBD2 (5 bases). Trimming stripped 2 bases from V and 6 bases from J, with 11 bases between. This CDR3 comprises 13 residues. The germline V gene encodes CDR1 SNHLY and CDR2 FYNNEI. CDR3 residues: CASSELRRVEQYF. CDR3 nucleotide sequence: TGTGCCAGCAGTGAACTCCGGCGGGTCGAGCAGTACTTC.

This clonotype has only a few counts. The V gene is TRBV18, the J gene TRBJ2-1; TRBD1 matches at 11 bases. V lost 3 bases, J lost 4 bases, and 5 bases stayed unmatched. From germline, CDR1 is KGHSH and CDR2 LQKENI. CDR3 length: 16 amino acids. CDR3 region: CASSPLGQGAYNEQFF. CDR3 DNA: TGTGCCAGCTCACCTCTCGGACAGGGGGCTTACAATGAGCAGTTCTTC.

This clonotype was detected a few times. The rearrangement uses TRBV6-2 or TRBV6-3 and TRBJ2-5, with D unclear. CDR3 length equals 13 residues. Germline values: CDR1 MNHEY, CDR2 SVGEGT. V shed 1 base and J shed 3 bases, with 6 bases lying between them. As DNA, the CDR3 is TGTGCCAGCAGTTACTTTAGGGAAGAGACCCAGTACTTC. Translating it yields CASSYFREETQYF.

Written as DNA, the CDR3 is TGTGCCAGCAGCCAAGTTTTGCCCGGGGAGCTGTTTTTT. It translates to CASSQVLPGELFF. This sequence joins TRBV14 and TRBJ2-2; D is uncertain. V lost 1 base, J lost 6 bases, and 6 bases lay in between. This CDR3 is built from 13 residues. CDR1 is SGHDN, CDR2 FVKESK, per germline.

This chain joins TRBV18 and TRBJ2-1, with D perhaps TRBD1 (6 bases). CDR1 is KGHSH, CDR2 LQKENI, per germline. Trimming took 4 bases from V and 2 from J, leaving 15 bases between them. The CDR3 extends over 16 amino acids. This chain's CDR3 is CASSRKTGTTYNEQFF. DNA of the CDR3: TGTGCCAGCTCACGGAAAACAGGGACGACCTACAATGAGCAGTTCTTC.

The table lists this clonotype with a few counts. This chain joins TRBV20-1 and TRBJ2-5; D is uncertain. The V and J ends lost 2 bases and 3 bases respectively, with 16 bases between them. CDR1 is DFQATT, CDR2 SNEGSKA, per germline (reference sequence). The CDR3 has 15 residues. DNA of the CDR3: TGCAGTGCTAGACCAAGTGGCGTTATTAAAGAGACCCAGTACTTC. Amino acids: CSARPSGVIKETQYF.

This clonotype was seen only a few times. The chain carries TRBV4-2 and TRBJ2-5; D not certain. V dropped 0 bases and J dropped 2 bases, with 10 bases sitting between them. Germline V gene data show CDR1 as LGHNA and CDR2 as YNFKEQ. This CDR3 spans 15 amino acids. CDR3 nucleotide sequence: TGTGCCAGCAGCCAAGAGAGACTTCCACAAGAGACCCAGTACTTC. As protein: CASSQERLPQETQYF.

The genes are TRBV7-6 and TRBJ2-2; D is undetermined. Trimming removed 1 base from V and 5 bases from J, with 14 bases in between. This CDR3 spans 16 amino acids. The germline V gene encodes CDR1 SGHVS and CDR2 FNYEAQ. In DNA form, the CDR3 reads TGTGCCAGCAGCTTAGGGGCCAGAACCACAACCGGGGAGCTGTTTTTT. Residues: CASSLGARTTTGELFF.

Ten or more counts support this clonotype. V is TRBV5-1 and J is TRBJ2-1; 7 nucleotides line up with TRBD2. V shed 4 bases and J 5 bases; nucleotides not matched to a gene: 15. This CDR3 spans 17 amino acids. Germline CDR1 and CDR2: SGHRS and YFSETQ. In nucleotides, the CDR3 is TGCGCCAGCAGCGTGGGGACTATCACACCCCGAAACAATGAGCAGTTCTTC. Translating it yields CASSVGTITPRNNEQFF. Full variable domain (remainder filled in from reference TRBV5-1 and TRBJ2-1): KAGVTQTPRYLIKTRGQQVTLSCSPISGHRSVSWYQQTPGQGLQFLFEYFSETQRNKGNFPGRFSGRQFSNSRSEMNVSTLELGDSALYLCASSVGTITPRNNEQFFGPGTRLTVL.

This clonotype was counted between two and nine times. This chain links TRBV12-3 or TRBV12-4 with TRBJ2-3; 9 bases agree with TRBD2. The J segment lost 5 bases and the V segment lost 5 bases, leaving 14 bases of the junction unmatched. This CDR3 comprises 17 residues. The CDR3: CASSPRLAGSWIDTQYF. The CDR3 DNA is TGTGCCAGCAGTCCTCGGCTAGCGGGGAGTTGGATAGATACGCAGTATTTT.

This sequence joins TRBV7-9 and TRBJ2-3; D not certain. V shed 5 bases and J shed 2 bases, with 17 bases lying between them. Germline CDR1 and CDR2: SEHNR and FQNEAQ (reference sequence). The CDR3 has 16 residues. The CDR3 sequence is CASSPRVSVPTDTQYF. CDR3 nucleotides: TGTGCCAGCAGCCCAAGAGTGTCGGTCCCCACAGATACGCAGTATTTT.

DNA of the CDR3: TGTGCCATCAGTGACGGAGGGACTGGGTGGGAGCAGTACTTC. Its protein is CAISDGGTGWEQYF. The chain uses TRBV10-3 and TRBJ2-7; TRBD2 might be the D (6 bases). The CDR3 totals 14 residues. Per germline, CDR1 ENHRY and CDR2 SYGVKD. Trimming pared 3 bases from V and 7 bases from J, leaving 16 bases between.

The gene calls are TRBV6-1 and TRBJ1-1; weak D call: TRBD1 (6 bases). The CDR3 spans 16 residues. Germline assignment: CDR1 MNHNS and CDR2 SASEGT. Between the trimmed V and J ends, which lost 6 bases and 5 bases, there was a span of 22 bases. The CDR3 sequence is CASRDFGGGARTEAFF. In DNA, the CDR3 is TGTGCCAGCAGGGACTTCGGAGGGGGGGCGAGGACTGAAGCTTTCTTT.

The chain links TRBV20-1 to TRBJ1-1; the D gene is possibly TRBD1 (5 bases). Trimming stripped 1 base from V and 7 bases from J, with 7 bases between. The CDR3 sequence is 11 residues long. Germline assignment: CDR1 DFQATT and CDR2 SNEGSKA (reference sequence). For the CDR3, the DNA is TGCAGTGCTAGAGGACAGCTTGAAGCTTTCTTT. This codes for CSARGQLEAFF.

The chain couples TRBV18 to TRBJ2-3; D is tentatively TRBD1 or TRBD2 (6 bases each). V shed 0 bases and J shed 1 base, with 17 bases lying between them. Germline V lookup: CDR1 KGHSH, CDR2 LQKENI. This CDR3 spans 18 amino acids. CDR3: CASSPPGKGDLGTDTQYF. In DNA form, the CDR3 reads TGTGCCAGCTCACCACCGGGGAAGGGGGACTTGGGCACAGATACGCAGTATTTT.

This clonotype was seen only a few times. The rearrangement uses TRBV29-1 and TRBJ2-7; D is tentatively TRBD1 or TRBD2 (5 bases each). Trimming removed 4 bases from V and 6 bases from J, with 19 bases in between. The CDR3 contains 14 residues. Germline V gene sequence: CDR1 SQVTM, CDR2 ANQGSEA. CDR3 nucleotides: TGCAGCGTTGGAGGGCTGCAGGGAAGCTCCGAGCAGTACTTC. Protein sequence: CSVGGLQGSSEQYF.

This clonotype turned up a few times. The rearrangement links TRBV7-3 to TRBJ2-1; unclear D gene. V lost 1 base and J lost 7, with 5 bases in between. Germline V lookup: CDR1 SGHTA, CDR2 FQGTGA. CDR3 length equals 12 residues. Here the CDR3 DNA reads TGTGCCAGCAGCTTAAACGAGAATGAGCAGTTCTTC. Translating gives CASSLNENEQFF.

In DNA, the CDR3 is TGTGCCAGCAGCCCGTCGAGTAGTCGGGAGCAGTTCTTC. It yields the protein CASSPSSSREQFF. The chain is built from TRBV14 and TRBJ2-1; no reliable D call. Trimming took off 4 bases at V and 10 bases at J, with 14 bases between the two ends. Looked up from germline, CDR1 is SGHDN and CDR2 is FVKESK. CDR3 size: 13 residues.